This T cell receptor (beta chain) emerged from a study of T-cell memory formation after mild COVID-19. This clonotype was detected a few times. Its target is not known. Points from the study as a whole: SARS-CoV-2 specificity was not confirmed for second-wave clones peaking on day 37. The finding that pre-infection memory included some responding clones suggested that cross-reactive memory joined. Later expanders leaned CD4+, whereas day 15 to 85 contracting clones were balanced CD4/CD8. Shrinking CD4+ clones resided mostly in CM and EM, and CD8+ ones in EMRA.

Germline V gene lookup returns CDR1 KGHDR and CDR2 SFDVKD. V was pared by 4 bases and J by 6 bases, with 15 bases between. The CDR3 contains 14 residues. TCRdb fed the 5' RACE reads into MiXCR, producing one record per CDR3 protein. Of about 560,000 distinct CDR3 sequences in the sample, 20% to 25% are singletons; the top ten hold 7.5% to 9.5%. What was sequenced was PBMCs or a T cell subset sorted from them (not recorded which). The TCR sequence derives from an adult woman who had mild COVID-19 (a few samples of this study predate the infection). Cell type and time point are not known. The V gene is TRBV24-1, the J gene TRBJ2-7, with D perhaps matching TRBD2 (5 bases). The CDR3 DNA sequence: TGTGCCACCAGTGAGACGGGGTCGAAGACCGAGCAGTACTTC. This translates into CATSETGSKTEQYF.